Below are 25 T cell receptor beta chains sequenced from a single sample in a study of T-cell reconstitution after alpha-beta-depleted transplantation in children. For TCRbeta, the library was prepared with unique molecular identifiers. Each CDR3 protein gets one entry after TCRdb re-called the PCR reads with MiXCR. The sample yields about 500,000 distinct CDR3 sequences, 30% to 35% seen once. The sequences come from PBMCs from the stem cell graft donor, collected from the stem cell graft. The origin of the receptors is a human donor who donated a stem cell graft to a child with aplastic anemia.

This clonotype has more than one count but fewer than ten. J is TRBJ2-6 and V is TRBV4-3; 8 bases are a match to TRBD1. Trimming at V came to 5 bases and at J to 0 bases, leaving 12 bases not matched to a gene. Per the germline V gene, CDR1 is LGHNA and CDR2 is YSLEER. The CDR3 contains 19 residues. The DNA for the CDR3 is TGCGCCAGCAGCTCTGGACAGGGCTACTCTCTCTCTGGGGCCAACGTCCTGACTTTC. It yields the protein CASSSGQGYSLSGANVLTF.

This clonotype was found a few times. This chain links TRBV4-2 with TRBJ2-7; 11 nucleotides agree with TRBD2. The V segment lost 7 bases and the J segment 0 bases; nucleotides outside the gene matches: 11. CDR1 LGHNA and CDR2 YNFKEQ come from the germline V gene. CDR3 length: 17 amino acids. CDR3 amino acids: CASTQSGLAGGSYEQYF. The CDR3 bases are TGTGCCAGCACTCAAAGCGGGCTAGCGGGAGGCTCCTACGAGCAGTACTTC.

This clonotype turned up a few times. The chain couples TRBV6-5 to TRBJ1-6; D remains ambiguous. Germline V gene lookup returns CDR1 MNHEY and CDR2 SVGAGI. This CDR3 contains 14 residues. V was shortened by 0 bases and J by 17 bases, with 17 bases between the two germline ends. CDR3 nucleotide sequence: TGTGCCAGCAGTTACTCGACACGGCCCAGTCAGTTCCACTTT. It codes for CASSYSTRPSQFHF.

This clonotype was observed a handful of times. CDR3 region: CASSLGQGVNNEQFF. The CDR3 bases are TGTGCCAGCAGCTTAGGACAGGGGGTAAACAATGAGCAGTTCTTC. The chain combines TRBV11-2 with TRBJ2-1; 9 bases align to TRBD1. The CDR3 runs to 15 residues. Germline V gene lookup returns CDR1 SGHAT and CDR2 FQNNGV. V was pared by 1 base and J by 5 bases, with 3 bases of the junction left unmatched.

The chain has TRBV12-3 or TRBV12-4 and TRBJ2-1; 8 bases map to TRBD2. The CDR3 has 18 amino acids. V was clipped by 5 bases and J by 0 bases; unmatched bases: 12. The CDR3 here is CASSPTILGTSSYNEQFF. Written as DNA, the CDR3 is TGTGCCAGCAGTCCAACTATTCTCGGGACTAGCTCCTACAATGAGCAGTTCTTC.

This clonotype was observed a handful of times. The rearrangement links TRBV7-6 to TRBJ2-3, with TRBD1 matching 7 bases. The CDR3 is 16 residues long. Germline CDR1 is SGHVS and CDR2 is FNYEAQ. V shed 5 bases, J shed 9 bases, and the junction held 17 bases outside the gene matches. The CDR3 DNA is TGTGCCAGCAGCCTCCGGAATCCAGGGGGTGCGACGACGCAGTATTTT. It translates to CASSLRNPGGATTQYF.

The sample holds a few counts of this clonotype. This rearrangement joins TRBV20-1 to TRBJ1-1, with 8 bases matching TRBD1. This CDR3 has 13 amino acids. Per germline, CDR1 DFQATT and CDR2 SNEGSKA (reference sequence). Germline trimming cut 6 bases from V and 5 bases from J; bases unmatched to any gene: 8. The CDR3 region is CSAPGQGGTEAFF. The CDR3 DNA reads TGCAGTGCACCCGGACAGGGAGGGACTGAAGCTTTCTTT.

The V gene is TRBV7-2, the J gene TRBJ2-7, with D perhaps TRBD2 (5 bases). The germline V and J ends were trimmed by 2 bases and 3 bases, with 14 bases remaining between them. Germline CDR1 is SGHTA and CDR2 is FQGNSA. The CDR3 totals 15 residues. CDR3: CASSLSEGAYYEQYF. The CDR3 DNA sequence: TGTGCCAGCAGCTTATCCGAGGGAGCGTACTACGAGCAGTACTTC.

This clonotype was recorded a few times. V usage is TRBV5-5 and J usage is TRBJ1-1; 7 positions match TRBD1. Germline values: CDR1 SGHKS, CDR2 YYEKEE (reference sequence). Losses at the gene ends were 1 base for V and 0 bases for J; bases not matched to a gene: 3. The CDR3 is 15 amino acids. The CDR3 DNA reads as TGTGCCAGCAGCTTGACGGGACAGATGAACACTGAAGCTTTCTTT. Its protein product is CASSLTGQMNTEAFF.

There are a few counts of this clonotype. CDR3 in DNA: TGTGCCAGCAGCGGCCGAATTTACAATGAGCAGTTCTTC. Protein: CASSGRIYNEQFF. This chain connects TRBV7-2 to TRBJ2-1; D is ambiguous. The CDR3 runs 13 residues. Germline CDR1 and CDR2: SGHTA and FQGNSA. V was shortened by 5 bases and J by 4 bases, with 9 bases between the two germline ends. Full variable domain (outside the CDR3, taken from reference TRBV7-2 and TRBJ2-1): GAGVSQSPSNKVTEKGKDVELRCDPISGHTALYWYRQSLGQGLEFLIYFQGNSAPDKSGLPSDRFSAERTGGSVSTLTIQRTQQEDSAVYLCASSGRIYNEQFFGPGTRLTVL.

The CDR3 protein is CASSLGRAHEKLFF. CDR3 in DNA: TGTGCCAGCAGTTTGGGCAGGGCCCATGAAAAACTGTTTTTT. This rearrangement joins TRBV12-3 or TRBV12-4 to TRBJ1-4; possibly TRBD1 for D (5 bases). The CDR3 has 14 amino acids. V was trimmed by 3 bases and J by 6 bases, leaving 11 bases between them.

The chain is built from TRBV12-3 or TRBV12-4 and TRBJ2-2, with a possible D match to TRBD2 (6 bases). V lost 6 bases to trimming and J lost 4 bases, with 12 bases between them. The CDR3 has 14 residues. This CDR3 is CASSAGLSTGELFF. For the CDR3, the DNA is TGTGCCAGCAGCGCGGGGCTGAGCACCGGGGAGCTGTTTTTT.

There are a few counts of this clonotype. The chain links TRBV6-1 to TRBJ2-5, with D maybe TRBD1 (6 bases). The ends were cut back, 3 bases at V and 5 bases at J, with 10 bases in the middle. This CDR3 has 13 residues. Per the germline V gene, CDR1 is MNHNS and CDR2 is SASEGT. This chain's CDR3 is CASSDAQGETQYF. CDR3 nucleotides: TGTGCCAGCAGTGACGCGCAGGGGGAGACCCAGTACTTC.

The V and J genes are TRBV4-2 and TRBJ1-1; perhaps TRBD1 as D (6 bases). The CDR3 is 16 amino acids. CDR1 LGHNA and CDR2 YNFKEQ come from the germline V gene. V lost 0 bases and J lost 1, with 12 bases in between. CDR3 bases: TGTGCCAGCAGCCAAGATAGGGGGGTGAGGAACACTGAAGCTTTCTTT. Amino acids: CASSQDRGVRNTEAFF.

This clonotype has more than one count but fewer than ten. CDR3 in DNA: TGTGCCAGCAGCGATGGACAGGGTGATCAGCCCCAGCATTTT. It encodes CASSDGQGDQPQHF. V gene TRBV7-9 combines with J gene TRBJ1-5, with TRBD1 matching over 8 bases. The V gene end was trimmed by 5 bases and the J gene end by 5 bases; junction bases not matched to a gene: 5. The CDR3 totals 14 residues. Germline V gives CDR1 SEHNR, CDR2 FQNEAQ (reference sequence).

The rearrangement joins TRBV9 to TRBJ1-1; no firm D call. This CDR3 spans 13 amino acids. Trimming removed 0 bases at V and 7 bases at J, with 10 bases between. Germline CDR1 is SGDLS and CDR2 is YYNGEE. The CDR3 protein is CASSVGFGDEAFF. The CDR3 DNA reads TGTGCCAGCAGCGTAGGCTTCGGGGATGAAGCTTTCTTT. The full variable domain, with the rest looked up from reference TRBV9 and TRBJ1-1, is DSGVTQTPKHLITATGQRVTLRCSPRSGDLSVYWYQQSLDQGLQFLIQYYNGEERAKGNILERFSAQQFPDLHSELNLSSLELGDSALYFCASSVGFGDEAFFGQGTRLTVV.

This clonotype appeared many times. CDR3 in DNA: TGTGCCAGCAGTTACGCCACTAGCGGGAGTTCCGATGAGCAGTTCTTC. Protein product: CASSYATSGSSDEQFF. The rearrangement joins TRBV6-5 to TRBJ2-1; the match to TRBD2 covers 11 bases. CDR3 length: 16 amino acids. Trimming at V came to 2 bases and at J to 8 bases, leaving 8 bases not matched to a gene. Germline CDR1 is MNHEY and CDR2 is SVGAGI.

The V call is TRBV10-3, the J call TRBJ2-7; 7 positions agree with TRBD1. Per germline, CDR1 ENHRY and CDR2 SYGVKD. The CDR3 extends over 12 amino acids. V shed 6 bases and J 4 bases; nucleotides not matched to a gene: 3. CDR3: CAISATGYEQYV. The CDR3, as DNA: TGTGCCATCAGCGCGACAGGGTACGAGCAGTACGTC.

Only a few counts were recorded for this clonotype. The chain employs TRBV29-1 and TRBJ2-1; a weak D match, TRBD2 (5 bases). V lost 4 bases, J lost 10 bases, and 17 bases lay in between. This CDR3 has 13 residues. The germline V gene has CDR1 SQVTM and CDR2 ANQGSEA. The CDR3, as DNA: TGCAGCGTTGCCGACGGCTCACTAGGGGAGCAGTTCTTC. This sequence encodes CSVADGSLGEQFF.

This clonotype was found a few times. The chain's CDR3 is CSAGQIQETQYF. The CDR3 coding sequence is TGCAGCGCGGGACAGATACAAGAGACCCAGTACTTC. J is TRBJ2-5 and V is TRBV29-1, with TRBD1 identical over 7 bases. This CDR3 spans 12 amino acids. Germline CDR1 is SQVTM and CDR2 is ANQGSEA. The V gene end was trimmed by 7 bases and the J gene end by 2 bases; junction bases not matched to a gene: 4.

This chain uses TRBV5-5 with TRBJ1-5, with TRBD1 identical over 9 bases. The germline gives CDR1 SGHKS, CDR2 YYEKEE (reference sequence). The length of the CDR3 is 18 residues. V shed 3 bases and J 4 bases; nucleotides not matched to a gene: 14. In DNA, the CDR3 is TGTGCCAGCAGCTCGAGCAGGACAGGGGCTTTTGGGAATCAGCCCCAGCATTTT. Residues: CASSSSRTGAFGNQPQHF.

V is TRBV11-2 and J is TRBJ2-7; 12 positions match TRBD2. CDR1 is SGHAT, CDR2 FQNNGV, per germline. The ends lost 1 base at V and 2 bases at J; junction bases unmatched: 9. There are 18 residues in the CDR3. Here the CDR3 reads CASSLVLAGGRLTYEQYF. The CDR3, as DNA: TGTGCCAGCAGCTTAGTACTAGCGGGAGGCCGACTAACCTACGAGCAGTACTTC.

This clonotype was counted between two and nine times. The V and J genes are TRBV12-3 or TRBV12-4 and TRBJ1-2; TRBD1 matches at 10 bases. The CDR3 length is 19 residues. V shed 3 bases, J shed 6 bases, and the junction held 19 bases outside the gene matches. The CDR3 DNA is TGTGCCAGCAGTTTCGGTGACGGGACAGGGGAAGGCTTTAAGGATGGCTACACCTTC. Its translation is CASSFGDGTGEGFKDGYTF.

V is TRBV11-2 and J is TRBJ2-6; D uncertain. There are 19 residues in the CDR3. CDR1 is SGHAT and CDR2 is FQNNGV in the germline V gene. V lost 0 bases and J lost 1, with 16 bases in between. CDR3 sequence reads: CASSLDLGRMKSGANVLTF. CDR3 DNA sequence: TGTGCCAGCAGCTTAGATTTAGGCAGAATGAAGTCTGGGGCCAACGTCCTGACTTTC.

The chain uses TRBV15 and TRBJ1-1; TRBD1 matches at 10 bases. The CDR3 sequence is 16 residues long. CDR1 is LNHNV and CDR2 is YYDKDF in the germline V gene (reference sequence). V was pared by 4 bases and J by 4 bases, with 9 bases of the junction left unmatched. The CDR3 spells CATSTIIGQGGTEAFF. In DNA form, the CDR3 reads TGTGCCACCAGCACTATTATTGGACAGGGGGGCACTGAAGCTTTCTTT.